What follows are 21 T cell receptor beta chains derived from one specimen sequenced in a study of blood T cell repertoires in COVID-19. TCRdb's table, derived via immunoSEQ multiplex PCR, lists solely in-frame clones and lacks some. The table records 200,000 to 250,000 clones, about 85% of them present only once. The sequenced material came from PBMCs or T cells enriched from blood (not recorded which). These receptor sequences come from a woman between 25 and 40 years old who had recovered from COVID-19.

This chain connects TRBV7-2 to TRBJ2-1, with a possible D match to TRBD2 (7 bases). The CDR3 sequence is 17 residues long. Between the trimmed V and J ends, which lost 2 bases and 3 bases, there was a span of 17 bases. Per the germline V gene, CDR1 is SGHTA and CDR2 is FQGNSA. CDR3 amino acids: CASSLNWAGAIYNEQFF. The CDR3, as DNA: TGTGCCAGCAGCTTAAACTGGGCGGGGGCTATCTACAATGAGCAGTTCTTC.

The J gene is TRBJ1-1, the V gene TRBV13, with unresolved D. The CDR3 totals 16 residues. Germline V gene sequence: CDR1 PRHDT, CDR2 FYEKMQ (reference sequence). The V end lost 3 bases, the J end lost 5 bases, and 19 bases lay between the germline ends. DNA for the CDR3: TGTGCCAGCAGCTTTGGACTACAGCAGGCAACAACTGAAGCTTTCTTT. This translates into CASSFGLQQATTEAFF.

This clone was seen ten or more times. This sequence joins TRBV19 and TRBJ1-1; a weak D match, TRBD1 (6 bases). Germline V gene lookup returns CDR1 LNHDA and CDR2 SQIVND (reference sequence). The CDR3 has 14 residues. The V and J ends lost 10 bases and 1 base respectively, with 16 bases between them. The DNA of the CDR3 is TGTGCCACCCAAATCCCAGGGGCGAACACTGAAGCTTTCTTT. This codes for CATQIPGANTEAFF. The complete variable domain, with remaining parts taken from reference TRBV19 and TRBJ1-1, reads DGGITQSPKYLFRKEGQNVTLSCEQNLNHDAMYWYRQDPGQGLRLIYYSQIVNDFQKGDIAEGYSVSREKKESFPLTVTSAQKNPTAFYLCATQIPGANTEAFFGQGTRLTVV.

The chain joins TRBV5-4 to TRBJ2-3, with D possibly TRBD2 on 7 matching bases. The CDR3 consists of 15 residues. Looked up from germline, CDR1 is SGHNT and CDR2 is YYREEE (reference sequence). Trimming pared 3 bases from V and 1 base from J, leaving 12 bases between. CDR3 nucleotide sequence: TGTGCCAGCAGCTCCGGGGGGCAGGGCACAGATACGCAGTATTTT. Its protein is CASSSGGQGTDTQYF.

CDR3 protein: CASSLSRSSYNEQFF. CDR3 bases: TGTGCCAGCAGTCTAAGTCGAAGCTCCTACAATGAGCAGTTCTTC. The rearrangement uses TRBV25-1 and TRBJ2-1, with unresolved D. Germline CDR1 MGHDK, CDR2 SYGVNS. CDR3 length equals 15 residues. V lost 5 bases to trimming and J lost 0 bases, with 11 bases between them.

The chain combines TRBV11-2 with TRBJ2-4, with 7 bases matching TRBD1. The CDR3 contains 16 residues. J was trimmed by 8 bases and V by 5 bases; bases with no gene match: 15. Germline V CDR1 and CDR2: SGHAT, FQNNGV. The CDR3 spells CASSPFALGGIYIQYF. As DNA, the CDR3 is TGTGCCAGCAGCCCCTTTGCTTTAGGGGGCATCTACATTCAGTACTTC.

The J gene is TRBJ1-1, the V gene TRBV7-9; D unclear. V shed 1 base and J shed 5 bases, with 14 bases lying between them. There are 15 residues in the CDR3. Germline loops: CDR1 SEHNR, CDR2 FQNEAQ (reference sequence). The CDR3 is CASSLGGTPGTEAFF. CDR3 sequence (DNA): TGTGCCAGCAGCTTAGGGGGAACTCCGGGAACTGAAGCTTTCTTT.

This chain connects TRBV19 to TRBJ2-7, with D possibly TRBD1 on 6 matching bases. Germline V gene lookup returns CDR1 LNHDA and CDR2 SQIVND (reference sequence). V was trimmed by 9 bases and J by 2 bases, leaving 14 bases between them. The CDR3 covers 13 residues. The CDR3 loop reads CASRGKGAYEQYF. The CDR3 nucleotides are TGTGCCAGCCGAGGGAAGGGGGCCTACGAGCAGTACTTC.

The V gene is TRBV7-9, the J gene TRBJ1-1; 10 nucleotides match TRBD1. CDR1 is SEHNR and CDR2 is FQNEAQ in the germline V gene (reference sequence). CDR3 length: 14 amino acids. V lost 8 bases to trimming and J lost 0 bases; unmatched junction nucleotides: 3. The CDR3 DNA reads TGTGCCAGCGGGGACAGGGGTATGAACACTGAAGCTTTCTTT. Translated: CASGDRGMNTEAFF. The full variable domain, with the rest looked up from reference TRBV7-9 and TRBJ1-1, is DTGVSQNPRHKITKRGQNVTFRCDPISEHNRLYWYRQTLGQGPEFLTYFQNEAQLEKSRLLSDRFSAERPKGSFSTLEIQRTEQGDSAMYLCASGDRGMNTEAFFGQGTRLTVV.

The J gene is TRBJ2-1, the V gene TRBV27, with 7 bases aligning to TRBD1. Germline loops: CDR1 MNHEY, CDR2 SMNVEV (reference sequence). Losses at the gene ends were 4 bases for V and 3 bases for J; bases not matched to a gene: 6. This CDR3 comprises 15 residues. The CDR3 region is CASSYRQGNYNEQFF. The CDR3 region has the DNA TGTGCCAGCAGTTACCGACAGGGCAACTACAATGAGCAGTTCTTC.

The CDR3 reads CAISETGEETQYF. The CDR3, as DNA: TGTGCCATCAGTGAGACAGGGGAAGAGACCCAGTACTTC. This chain connects TRBV10-3 to TRBJ2-5, with 7 bases aligning to TRBD1. The CDR3 covers 13 residues. Germline-derived CDR1 and CDR2 are ENHRY and SYGVKD. V lost 2 bases to trimming and J lost 3 bases; unmatched junction nucleotides: 0.

The rearrangement uses TRBV7-2 and TRBJ2-2, with D possibly being TRBD2 (6 bases). Per germline, CDR1 SGHTA and CDR2 FQGNSA. Trimming removed 0 bases at V and 4 bases at J, with 6 bases between. The CDR3 loop spans 14 amino acids. The CDR3 region has the DNA TGTGCCAGCAGCTTAGCGGGGGGCACCGGGGAGCTGTTTTTT. This codes for CASSLAGGTGELFF.

V is TRBV9 and J is TRBJ2-3, with TRBD1 identical over 7 bases. CDR1 is SGDLS and CDR2 is YYNGEE in the germline V gene. The CDR3 runs 16 residues. V lost 4 bases to trimming and J lost 1 base; unmatched junction nucleotides: 9. DNA for the CDR3: TGTGCCAGCAGCCTTCGACAGGGACCTGGCACAGATACGCAGTATTTT. Its protein is CASSLRQGPGTDTQYF.

The chain combines TRBV4-3 with TRBJ1-5, with D uncertain. CDR1 is LGHNA and CDR2 is YSLEER in the germline V gene. The CDR3 sequence is 16 residues long. V lost 1 base, J lost 0 bases, and 10 bases lay in between. The CDR3 spells CASSQGREYSNQPQHF. The CDR3 region has the DNA TGCGCCAGCAGCCAAGGGCGGGAGTATAGCAATCAGCCCCAGCATTTT.

The V gene is TRBV7-8, the J gene TRBJ1-1; the D gene is possibly TRBD1 (6 bases). The CDR3 totals 15 residues. V was clipped by 5 bases and J by 1 base, with 14 bases between them. CDR1 is SGHVS, CDR2 FQNEAQ, per germline. This CDR3 is CASSARQDRNTEAFF. CDR3 in DNA: TGTGCCAGCAGCGCCAGACAGGATAGGAACACTGAAGCTTTCTTT. Full variable domain (rest looked up from reference TRBV7-8 and TRBJ1-1): GAGVSQSPRYKVAKRGQDVALRCDPISGHVSLFWYQQALGQGPEFLTYFQNEAQLDKSGLPSDRFFAERPEGSVSTLKIQRTQQEDSAVYLCASSARQDRNTEAFFGQGTRLTVV.

The rearrangement joins TRBV7-3 to TRBJ1-1; D gene uncertain. This CDR3 is built from 15 residues. V lost 1 base and J lost 0, with 9 bases in between. CDR1 and CDR2 from the germline V gene are SGHTA and FQGTGA. For the CDR3, the DNA is TGTGCCAGCAGCTTAAATGGCAGAATGAACACTGAAGCTTTCTTT. This translates into CASSLNGRMNTEAFF.

CDR3 DNA: TGTGCCAGTAGGGTGGGACACCGCACAGATACGCAGTATTTT. Translation gives CASRVGHRTDTQYF. This chain uses TRBV19 with TRBJ2-3; TRBD1 might be the D (6 bases). Trimming removed 6 bases from V and 1 base from J, with 11 bases in between. This CDR3 spans 14 amino acids. Germline CDR1 reads LNHDA; CDR2 reads SQIVND (reference sequence).

J is TRBJ2-7 and V is TRBV7-6; 7 positions agree with TRBD1. CDR3 length equals 13 residues. V lost 1 base, J lost 9 bases, and 6 bases stayed unmatched. Germline V lookup: CDR1 SGHVS, CDR2 FNYEAQ. DNA for the CDR3: TGTGCCAGCAGCTTAGACGAAGGGGACAGGCAGTACTTC. It encodes CASSLDEGDRQYF. The full variable domain, with the rest looked up from reference TRBV7-6 and TRBJ2-7, is GAGVSQSPRYKVTKRGQDVALRCDPISGHVSLYWYRQALGQGPEFLTYFNYEAQQDKSGLPNDRFSAERPEGSISTLTIQRTEQRDSAMYRCASSLDEGDRQYFGPGTRLTVT.

The chain uses TRBV19 and TRBJ1-2; 7 bases align to TRBD1. This CDR3 comprises 14 residues. The germline gives CDR1 LNHDA, CDR2 SQIVND (reference sequence). The V segment lost 6 bases and the J segment 3 bases; nucleotides outside the gene matches: 7. Written as DNA, the CDR3 is TGTGCCAGTAGCCCCACAGGGGATCACTATGGCTACACCTTC. The encoded protein is CASSPTGDHYGYTF. Together with reference TRBV19 and TRBJ1-2, the CDR3 gives the full variable domain: DGGITQSPKYLFRKEGQNVTLSCEQNLNHDAMYWYRQDPGQGLRLIYYSQIVNDFQKGDIAEGYSVSREKKESFPLTVTSAQKNPTAFYLCASSPTGDHYGYTFGSGTRLTVV.

The CDR3 nucleotides read TGTGCCAGCAGCTCCGTGGCAGGGAGGACCGGGGAGCTGTTTTTT. Encoded protein: CASSSVAGRTGELFF. The chain is built from TRBV7-3 and TRBJ2-2; D might be TRBD2 (6 bases). Deletions cut 4 bases from V and 5 bases from J, with 14 bases between. This CDR3 spans 15 amino acids. In germline, CDR1 is SGHTA, CDR2 FQGTGA.

J is TRBJ1-6 and V is TRBV3-1 (or the pseudogene TRBV3-2); 7 bases fit TRBD1. The CDR3 loop spans 13 amino acids. Germline CDR1 reads LGHDT; CDR2 reads YNNKEL (reference sequence). The ends lost 5 bases at V and 8 bases at J; junction bases unmatched: 3. DNA for the CDR3: TGTGCCAGCAGCTATACAGGGGATTCACCCCTCCACTTT. Translation gives CASSYTGDSPLHF.